Included here is one T cell receptor beta chain sequence, with context. Its antigen is unknown. One base away there is no much larger clone; base qualities are not given. Other DNA variants within this sample encode the same CDR3. The donors were healthy, HIV-negative adults who had no recently reported acute infections or vaccinations. Only Caucasian adults living in Nashville, Tennessee, USA were represented among the donors. Magnetic negative selection was used to enrich CD4+ T cells, after which naive cells were positively selected on CD45RA and the negative fraction became the memory subset. After blood collection by leukapheresis, PBMCs were isolated using Ficoll-Histopaque density gradient centrifugation and then cryopreserved in the vapor phase of liquid nitrogen. Analytical flow cytometry was used to check the purity and quantity of each magnetically sorted T cell population. Genomic DNA was isolated from every sorted fraction and measured by UV absorbance on a Nanodrop 2000c.

Using the deep immunoSEQ assay, multiplex PCR amplified TCR CDR3 regions from genomic DNA. Extracted genomic DNA from each cell subset was distributed evenly across all wells of several immunoSEQ 96-well plates, and each plate was treated as a replicate. For sorted subsets, around 200 ng genomic DNA, equal to approximately 30,000 T cell genomes, was loaded into each replicate PCR. Purified libraries were measured with a Qubit 3.0 fluorometer, size-checked on a Bioanalyzer 2100, and measured again with the KAPA Library Quantification kit. Each immunoSEQ 96-well plate was sequenced on its own single-read 150-cycle Illumina NextSeq 550 flow cell. As for the original processing: Because the immunoSEQ output held only junctional sequences and lacked quality scores, the filtering could not match the filtering applied to full-length reads. To assign V/J genes and CDR3, sequences were annotated using PyIR, a Python wrapper for IgBLAST v1.9, with IMGT germline references. Reads were removed for weak V/J assignments (E-value above 1e-6), missing CDR3, stop codons, out-of-frame junctions, or ambiguous translated residues. V3J clonotypes were defined as sequences sharing the same inferred V gene, J gene, and CDR3 amino acid sequence. Percentage overlap between repertoires was computed as shared unique clonotypes divided by the size of the smaller repertoire. RTK rarefaction, the Chao1 estimator, and Recon v2.1 estimates of unobserved clonotypes were used to assess repertoire richness. Generation probabilities for all TCRbeta clonotypes obtained by the gDNA method from a handful of donors were computed using OLGA. The table was pulled from immuneACCESS by TCRdb, which kept in-frame rearrangements only. Such tables lose some clones; where checked, under half of the loss comes from unresolved V genes, and the rest has no known cause. That table gives V, J and clone size, and the DNA gave D and trimming. The sample table lists 2 million to 3 million clones, approximately 93% of them with a count of one. Approximately 0.36% of the sample is taken by the ten largest.

The sample belongs to a study of shared clonotypes between healthy human individuals (dated by TCRdb to 2020 to 2022). Study-wide context: The cohort comprised two women and three men aged 18 to 49 years. For each donor, CD4 naive and CD4 memory were each run on three plates, CD8 naive on two plates, and CD8 memory on one plate. Blood TCR repertoires of five healthy adults were deeply sequenced to estimate repertoire size and the extent of clonotype sharing between individuals. Different laboratories and diverse techniques were used to prepare libraries and sequence TCR repertoires, to increase sequencing depth and limit assay-specific biases. Between about 0.9 and 8.9 billion PBMCs per donor were obtained by leukapheresis. Beyond this particular receptor, the publication reports: Clonotypes shared by all four sorted-subset donors showed higher generation probabilities than non-shared clonotypes. Because the study included a small number of donors, the genetic and exposure-history diversity represented was limited. About 5% of naive CD4, 3% to 3.5% of naive CD8, 2.3% of memory CD4, and 0.4% of memory CD8 clonotypes were shared across four donors. Based on pairwise subsampling, the degree of clonotype sharing among donors was expected to be affected by sequencing depth. Sampling was restricted to blood, and TCR repertoires in tissues likely differ from the TCR repertoires found in blood. Rarefaction of sorted-subset datasets indicated incomplete sequencing despite the large sequencing depth. Naive subsets generally had larger estimated clonotype richness than memory subsets did.

The CDR3 runs 15 residues from the cysteine to the phenylalanine. The DNA shown is the 45-base CDR3, in frame from base 1. Reading the germline V gene gives CDR1 SGHRS and CDR2 YFSETQ. Trimming at the junction amounts to 1 base on V and 0 bases on J, and the germline ends lie 5 bases apart. The chain joins TRBV5-1 to TRBJ2-6; no D segment can be confidently identified. This TCR derives from a man between 18 and 29 years old in good health. Some clones in this sample may be carry-over from other donors' samples. Sequencing was carried out using naive CD4+ T cells from PBMCs. The cell subset or site label here, explained by the study, means: CD45RA+ positively selected. The CDR3 in this case is CASSLLVSGANVLTF. The DNA sequence is given as TGCGCCAGCAGCTTGTTAGTCTCTGGGGCCAACGTCCTGACTTTC.